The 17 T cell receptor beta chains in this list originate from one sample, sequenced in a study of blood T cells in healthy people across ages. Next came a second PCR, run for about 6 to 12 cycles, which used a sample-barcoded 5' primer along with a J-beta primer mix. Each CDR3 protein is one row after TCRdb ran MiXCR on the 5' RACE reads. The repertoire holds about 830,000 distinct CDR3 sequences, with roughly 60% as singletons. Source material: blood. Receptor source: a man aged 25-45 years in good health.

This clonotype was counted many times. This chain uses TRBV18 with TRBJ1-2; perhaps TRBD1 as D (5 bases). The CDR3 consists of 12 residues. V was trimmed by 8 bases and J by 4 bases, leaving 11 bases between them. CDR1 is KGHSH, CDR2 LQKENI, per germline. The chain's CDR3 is CASSPQGYGYTF. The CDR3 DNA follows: TGTGCCAGCAGCCCCCAGGGCTATGGCTACACCTTC.

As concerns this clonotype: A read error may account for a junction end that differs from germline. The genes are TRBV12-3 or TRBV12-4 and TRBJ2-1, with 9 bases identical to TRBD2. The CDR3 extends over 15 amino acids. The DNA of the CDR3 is TGTGCCGGCAGTCGTGCTAGCGGGGCCTACAATGAGCAGTTCTTC. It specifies CAGSRASGAYNEQFF.

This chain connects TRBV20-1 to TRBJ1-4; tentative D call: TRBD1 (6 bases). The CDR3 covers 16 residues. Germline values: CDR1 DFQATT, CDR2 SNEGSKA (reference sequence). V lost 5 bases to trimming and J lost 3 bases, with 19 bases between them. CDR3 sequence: CSALRGGGRANEKLFF. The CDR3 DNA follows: TGCAGTGCTCTACGAGGGGGAGGGAGAGCTAATGAAAAACTGTTTTTT.

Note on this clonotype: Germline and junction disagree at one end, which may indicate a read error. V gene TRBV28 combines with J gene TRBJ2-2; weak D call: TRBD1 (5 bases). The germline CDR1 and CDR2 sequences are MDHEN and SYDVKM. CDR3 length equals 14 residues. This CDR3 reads CAGSLSRATGELFF. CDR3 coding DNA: TGTGCCGGCAGTTTAAGCAGGGCTACCGGGGAGCTGTTTTTT. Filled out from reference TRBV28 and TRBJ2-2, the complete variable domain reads DVKVTQSSRYLVKRTGEKVFLECVQDMDHENMFWYRQDPGLGLRLIYFSYDVKMKEKGDIPEGYSVSREKKERFSLILESASTNQTSMYLCAGSLSRATGELFFGEGSRLTVL.

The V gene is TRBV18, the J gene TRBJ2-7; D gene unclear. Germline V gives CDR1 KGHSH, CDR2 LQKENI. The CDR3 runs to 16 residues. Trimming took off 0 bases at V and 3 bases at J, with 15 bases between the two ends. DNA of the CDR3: TGTGCCAGCTCACCACCTGGCGGAACTATCAACTACGAGCAGTACTTC. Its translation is CASSPPGGTINYEQYF.

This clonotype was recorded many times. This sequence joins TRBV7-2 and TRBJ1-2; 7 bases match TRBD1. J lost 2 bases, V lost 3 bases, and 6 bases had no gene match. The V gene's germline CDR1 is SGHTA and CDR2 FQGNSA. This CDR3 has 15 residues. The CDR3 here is CASSFKGAGNYGYTF. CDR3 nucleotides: TGTGCCAGCAGCTTTAAGGGGGCTGGAAACTATGGCTACACCTTC.

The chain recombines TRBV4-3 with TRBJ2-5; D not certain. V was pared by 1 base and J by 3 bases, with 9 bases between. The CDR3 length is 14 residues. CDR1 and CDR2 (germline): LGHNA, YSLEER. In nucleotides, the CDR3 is TGCGCCAGCAGCCAAGCTCACAGAGAAGAGACCCAGTACTTC. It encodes CASSQAHREETQYF.

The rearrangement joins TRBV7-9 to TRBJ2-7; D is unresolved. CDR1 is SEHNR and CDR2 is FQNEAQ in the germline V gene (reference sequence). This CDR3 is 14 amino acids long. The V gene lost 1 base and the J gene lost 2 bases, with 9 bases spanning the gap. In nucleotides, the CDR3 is TGTGCCAGCAGCTTAGTACACAGTACCTACGAGCAGTACTTC. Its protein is CASSLVHSTYEQYF.

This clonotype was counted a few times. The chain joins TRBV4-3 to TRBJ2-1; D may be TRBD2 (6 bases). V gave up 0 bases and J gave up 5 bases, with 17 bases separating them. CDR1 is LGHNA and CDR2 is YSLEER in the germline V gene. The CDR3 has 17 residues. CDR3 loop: CASSQEEGYEVDNEQFF. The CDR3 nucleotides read TGCGCCAGCAGCCAAGAGGAGGGGTACGAGGTCGACAATGAGCAGTTCTTC.

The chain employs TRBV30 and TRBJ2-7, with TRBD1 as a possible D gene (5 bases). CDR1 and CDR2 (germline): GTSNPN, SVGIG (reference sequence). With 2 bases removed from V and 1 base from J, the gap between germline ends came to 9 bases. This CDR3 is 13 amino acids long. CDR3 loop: CAWSYSGSYEQYF. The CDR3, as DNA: TGTGCCTGGAGTTATTCAGGGTCCTACGAGCAGTACTTC.

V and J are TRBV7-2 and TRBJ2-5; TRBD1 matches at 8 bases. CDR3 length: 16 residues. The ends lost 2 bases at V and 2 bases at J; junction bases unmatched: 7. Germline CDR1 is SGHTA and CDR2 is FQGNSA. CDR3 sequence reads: CASSLNGGQVQETQYF. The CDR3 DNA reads TGTGCCAGCAGCTTAAATGGGGGACAGGTACAAGAGACCCAGTACTTC.

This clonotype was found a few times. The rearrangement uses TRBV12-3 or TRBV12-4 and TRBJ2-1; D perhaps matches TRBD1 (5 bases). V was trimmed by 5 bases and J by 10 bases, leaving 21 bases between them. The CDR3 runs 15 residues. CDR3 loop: CASSRQFLGIPEQFF. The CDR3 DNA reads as TGTGCCAGCAGTCGACAGTTTCTGGGAATTCCGGAGCAGTTCTTC.

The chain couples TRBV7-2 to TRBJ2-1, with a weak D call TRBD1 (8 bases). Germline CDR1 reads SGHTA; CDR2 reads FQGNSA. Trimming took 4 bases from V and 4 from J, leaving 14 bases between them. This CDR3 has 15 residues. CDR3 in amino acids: CASSYLQGGYNEQFF. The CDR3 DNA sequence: TGTGCCAGCAGCTACCTACAGGGGGGGTACAATGAGCAGTTCTTC.

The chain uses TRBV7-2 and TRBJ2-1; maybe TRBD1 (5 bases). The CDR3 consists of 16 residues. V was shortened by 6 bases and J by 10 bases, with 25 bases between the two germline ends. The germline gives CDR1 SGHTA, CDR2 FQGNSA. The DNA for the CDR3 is TGTGCCAGCAGTGGGGTGCGCGATTTTGGGGCCAGGGAGCAGTTCTTC. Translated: CASSGVRDFGAREQFF.

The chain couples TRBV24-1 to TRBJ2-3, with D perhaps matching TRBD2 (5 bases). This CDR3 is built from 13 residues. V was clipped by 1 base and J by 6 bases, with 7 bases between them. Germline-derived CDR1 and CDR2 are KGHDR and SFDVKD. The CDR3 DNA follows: TGTGCCACCAGTGATTTTCGAGGGGATACGCAGTATTTT. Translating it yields CATSDFRGDTQYF.

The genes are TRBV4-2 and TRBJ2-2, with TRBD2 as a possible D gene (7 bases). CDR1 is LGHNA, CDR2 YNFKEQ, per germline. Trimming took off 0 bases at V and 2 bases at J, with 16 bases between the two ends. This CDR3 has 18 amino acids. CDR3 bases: TGTGCCAGCAGCCAAGATTTGGGGGGGGGCCACAACACCGGGGAGCTGTTTTTT. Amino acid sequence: CASSQDLGGGHNTGELFF.

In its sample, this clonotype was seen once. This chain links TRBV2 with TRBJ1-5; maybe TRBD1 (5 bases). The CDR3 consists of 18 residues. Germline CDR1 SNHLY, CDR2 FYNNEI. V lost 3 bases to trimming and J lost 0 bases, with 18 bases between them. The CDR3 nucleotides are TGTGCCAGCAGTGACTTCGAAGGTGGGGGGATTAGCAATCAGCCCCAGCATTTT. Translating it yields CASSDFEGGGISNQPQHF. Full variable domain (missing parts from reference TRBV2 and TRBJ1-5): EPEVTQTPSHQVTQMGQEVILRCVPISNHLYFYWYRQILGQKVEFLVSFYNNEISEKSEIFDDQFSVERPDGSNFTLKIRSTKLEDSAMYFCASSDFEGGGISNQPQHFGDGTRLSIL.